This T cell receptor beta chain was documented in a study of T cells and Merkel cell carcinoma outcomes. Per germline, CDR1 SGHRS and CDR2 YFSETQ. Trimming removed 0 bases from V and 1 base from J; junction bases left unmatched: 2. The CDR3 is made up of 16 amino acids. Sequencing used immunoSEQ multiplex PCR; TCRdb keeps in-frame clones, though not all of them. The data show 2,500 to 3,000 clones, around 95% seen once. This TCR was sampled from a human donor with Merkel cell carcinoma. Source material: tumor tissue from Merkel cell carcinoma. The genes are TRBV5-1 and TRBJ2-4; 9 nucleotides line up with TRBD2. CDR3 bases: TGCGCCAGCAGCTTGGGCGGGGGGGGTGCCAAAAACATTCAGTACTTC. Amino acids: CASSLGGGGAKNIQYF.